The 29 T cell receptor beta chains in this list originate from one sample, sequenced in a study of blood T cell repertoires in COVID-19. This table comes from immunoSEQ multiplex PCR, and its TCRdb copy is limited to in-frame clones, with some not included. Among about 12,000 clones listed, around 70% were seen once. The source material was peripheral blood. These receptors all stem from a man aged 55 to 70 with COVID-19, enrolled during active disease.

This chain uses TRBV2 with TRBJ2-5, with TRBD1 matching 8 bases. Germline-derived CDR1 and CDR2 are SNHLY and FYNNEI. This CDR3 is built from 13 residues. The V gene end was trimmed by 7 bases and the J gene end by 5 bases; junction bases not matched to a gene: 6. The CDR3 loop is CASTDRGFETQYF. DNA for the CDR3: TGTGCCAGCACAGACAGGGGATTCGAGACCCAGTACTTC.

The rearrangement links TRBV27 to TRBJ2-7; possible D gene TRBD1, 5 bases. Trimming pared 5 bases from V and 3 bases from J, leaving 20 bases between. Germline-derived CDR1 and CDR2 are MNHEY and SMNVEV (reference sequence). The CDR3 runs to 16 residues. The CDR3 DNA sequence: TGTGCCAGCAGTACCCGCTCAGGGCCCACACGCTACGAGCAGTACGTC. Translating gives CASSTRSGPTRYEQYV.

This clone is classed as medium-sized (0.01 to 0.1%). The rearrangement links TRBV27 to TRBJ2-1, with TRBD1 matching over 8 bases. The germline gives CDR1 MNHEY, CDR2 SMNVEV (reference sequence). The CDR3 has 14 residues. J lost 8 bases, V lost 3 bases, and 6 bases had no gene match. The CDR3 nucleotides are TGTGCCAGCAGTTTGTCGACAGGGGAGGATGAGCAGTTCTTC. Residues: CASSLSTGEDEQFF.

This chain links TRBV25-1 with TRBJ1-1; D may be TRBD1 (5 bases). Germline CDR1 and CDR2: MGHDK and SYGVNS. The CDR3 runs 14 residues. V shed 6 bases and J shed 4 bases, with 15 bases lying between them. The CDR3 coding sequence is TGTGCCAGCAGCCTTCCGGGGGATCGCACTGAAGCTTTCTTT. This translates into CASSLPGDRTEAFF.

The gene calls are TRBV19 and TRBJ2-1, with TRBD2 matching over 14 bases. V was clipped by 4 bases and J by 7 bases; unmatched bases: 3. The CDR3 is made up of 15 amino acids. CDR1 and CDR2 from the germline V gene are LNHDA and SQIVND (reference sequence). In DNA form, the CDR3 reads TGTGCCAGTAGTAGGGGACTAGCGGGAGATAATGAGCAGTTCTTC. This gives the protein CASSRGLAGDNEQFF.

The CDR3 sequence is CASSLQGVDGYTF. The CDR3 coding sequence is TGTGCCAGCTCACTACAGGGAGTCGATGGCTACACCTTC. The J gene is TRBJ1-2, the V gene TRBV18; weak D call: TRBD1 (6 bases). V lost 4 bases and J 6 bases, leaving 12 bases between the germline ends. This CDR3 is built from 13 residues. Germline lookup yields CDR1 KGHSH and CDR2 LQKENI. The variable domain in full, completed from reference TRBV18 and TRBJ1-2, reads NAGVMQNPRHLVRRRGQEARLRCSPMKGHSHVYWYRQLPEEGLKFMVYLQKENIIDESGMPKERFSAEFPKEGPSILRIQQVVRGDSAAYFCASSLQGVDGYTFGSGTRLTVV.

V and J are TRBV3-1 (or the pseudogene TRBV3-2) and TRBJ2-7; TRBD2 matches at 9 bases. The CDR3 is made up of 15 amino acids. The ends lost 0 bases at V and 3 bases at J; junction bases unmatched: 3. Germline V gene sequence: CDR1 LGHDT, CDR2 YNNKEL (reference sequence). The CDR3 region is CASSQERGGYYEQYF. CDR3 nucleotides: TGTGCCAGCAGCCAAGAGCGGGGGGGCTACTACGAGCAGTACTTC.

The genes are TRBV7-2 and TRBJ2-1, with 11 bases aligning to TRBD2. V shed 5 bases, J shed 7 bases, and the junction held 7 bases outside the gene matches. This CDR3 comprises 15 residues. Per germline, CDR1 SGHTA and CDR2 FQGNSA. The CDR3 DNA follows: TGTGCCAGCAGCAGAACTAGCGGGGGTATAAATGAGCAGTTCTTC. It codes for CASSRTSGGINEQFF.

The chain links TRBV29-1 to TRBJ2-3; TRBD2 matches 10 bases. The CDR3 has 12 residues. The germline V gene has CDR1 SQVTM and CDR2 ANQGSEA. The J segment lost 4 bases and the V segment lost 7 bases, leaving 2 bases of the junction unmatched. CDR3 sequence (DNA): TGCAGCGCTAGCGGGGGAGCAGATACGCAGTATTTT. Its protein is CSASGGADTQYF.

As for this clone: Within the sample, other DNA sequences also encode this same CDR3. CDR3 nucleotide sequence: TGTGCCAGCTCACGGACTAGCGGGAGGGGCGGCAATGAGCAGTTCTTC. This encodes CASSRTSGRGGNEQFF. The chain links TRBV18 to TRBJ2-1; 15 bases match TRBD2. Germline CDR1 and CDR2: KGHSH and LQKENI. V shed 4 bases, J shed 6 bases, and the junction held 4 bases outside the gene matches. The CDR3 totals 16 residues.

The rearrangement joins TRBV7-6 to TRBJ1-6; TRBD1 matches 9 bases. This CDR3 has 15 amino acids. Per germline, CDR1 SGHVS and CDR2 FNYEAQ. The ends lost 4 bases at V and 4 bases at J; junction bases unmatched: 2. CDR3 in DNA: TGTGCCAGCAGCTCGGGACAGGGTTATAATTCACCCCTCCACTTT. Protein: CASSSGQGYNSPLHF.

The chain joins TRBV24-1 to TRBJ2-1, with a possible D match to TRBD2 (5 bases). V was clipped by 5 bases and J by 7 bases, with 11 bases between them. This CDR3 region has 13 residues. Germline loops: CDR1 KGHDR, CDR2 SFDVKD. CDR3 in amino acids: CATSATPGNEQFF. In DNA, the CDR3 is TGTGCCACCAGTGCCACTCCGGGGAATGAGCAGTTCTTC.

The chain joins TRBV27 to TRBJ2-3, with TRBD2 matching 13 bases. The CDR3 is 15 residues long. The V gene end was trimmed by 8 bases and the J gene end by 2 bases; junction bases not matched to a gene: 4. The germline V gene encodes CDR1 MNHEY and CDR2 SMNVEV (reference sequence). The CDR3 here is CASGTSGVHTDTQYF. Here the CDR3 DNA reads TGTGCCAGCGGGACTAGCGGGGTACACACAGATACGCAGTATTTT.

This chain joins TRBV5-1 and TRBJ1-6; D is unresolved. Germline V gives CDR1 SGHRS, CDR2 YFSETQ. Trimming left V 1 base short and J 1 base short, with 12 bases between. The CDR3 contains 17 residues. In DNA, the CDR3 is TGCGCCAGCAGCTTGATGGAGGGTAGTTCCTATAATTCACCCCTCCACTTT. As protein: CASSLMEGSSYNSPLHF. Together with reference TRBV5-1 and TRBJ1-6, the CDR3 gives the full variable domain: KAGVTQTPRYLIKTRGQQVTLSCSPISGHRSVSWYQQTPGQGLQFLFEYFSETQRNKGNFPGRFSGRQFSNSRSEMNVSTLELGDSALYLCASSLMEGSSYNSPLHFGNGTRLTVT.

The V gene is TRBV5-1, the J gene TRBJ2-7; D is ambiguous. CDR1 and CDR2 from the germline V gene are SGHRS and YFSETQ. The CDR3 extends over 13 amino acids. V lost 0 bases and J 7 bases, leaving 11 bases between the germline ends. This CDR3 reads CASSLGALREQYF. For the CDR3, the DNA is TGCGCCAGCAGCTTGGGTGCCCTGAGGGAGCAGTACTTC.

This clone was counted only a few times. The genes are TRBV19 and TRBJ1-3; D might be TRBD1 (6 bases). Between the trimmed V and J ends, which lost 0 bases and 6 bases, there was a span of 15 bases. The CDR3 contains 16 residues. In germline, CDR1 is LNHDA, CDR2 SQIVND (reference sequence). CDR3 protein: CASSIDLRGALNTIYF. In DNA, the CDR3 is TGTGCCAGTAGTATAGACCTTCGGGGGGCTTTAAACACCATATATTTT.

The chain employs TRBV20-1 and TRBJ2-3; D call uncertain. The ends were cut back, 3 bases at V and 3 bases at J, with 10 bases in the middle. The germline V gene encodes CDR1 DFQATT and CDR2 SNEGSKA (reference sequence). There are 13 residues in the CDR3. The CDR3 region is CSASGDITDTQYF. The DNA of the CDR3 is TGCAGTGCTAGTGGCGATATAACAGATACGCAGTATTTT.

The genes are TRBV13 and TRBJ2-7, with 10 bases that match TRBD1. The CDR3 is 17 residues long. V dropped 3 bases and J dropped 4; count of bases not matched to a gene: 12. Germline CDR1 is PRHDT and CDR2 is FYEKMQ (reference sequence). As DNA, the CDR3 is TGTGCCAGCAGCTTTGGACCCGGGACAGGGGTGAAGTACGAGCAGTACTTC. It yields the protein CASSFGPGTGVKYEQYF.

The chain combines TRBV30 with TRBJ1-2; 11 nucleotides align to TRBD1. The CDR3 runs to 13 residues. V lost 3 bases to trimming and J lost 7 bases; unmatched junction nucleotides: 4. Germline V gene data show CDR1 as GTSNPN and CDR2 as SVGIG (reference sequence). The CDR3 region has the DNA TGTGCCTGGAGGGACAGGGGGCATCCTGGCTACACCTTC. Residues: CAWRDRGHPGYTF. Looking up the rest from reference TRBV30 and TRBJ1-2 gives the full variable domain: SQTIHQWPATLVQPVGSPLSLECTVEGTSNPNLYWYRQAAGRGLQLLFYSVGIGQISSEVPQNLSASRPQDRQFILSSKKLLLSDSGFYLCAWRDRGHPGYTFGSGTRLTVV.

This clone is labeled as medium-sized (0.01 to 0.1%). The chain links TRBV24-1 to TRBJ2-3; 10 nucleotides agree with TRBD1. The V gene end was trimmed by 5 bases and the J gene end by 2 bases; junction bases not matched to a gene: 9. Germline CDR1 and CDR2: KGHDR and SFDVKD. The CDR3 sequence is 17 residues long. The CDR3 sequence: CATSAKWTGGDTDTQYF. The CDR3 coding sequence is TGTGCCACCAGTGCCAAGTGGACAGGGGGGGACACAGATACGCAGTATTTT.

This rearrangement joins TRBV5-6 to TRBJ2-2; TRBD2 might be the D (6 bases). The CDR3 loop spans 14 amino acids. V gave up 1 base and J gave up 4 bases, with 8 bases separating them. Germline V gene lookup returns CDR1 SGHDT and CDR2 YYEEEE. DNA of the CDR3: TGTGCCAGCAGCTTGCGGGGGTTCACCGGGGAGCTGTTTTTT. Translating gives CASSLRGFTGELFF.

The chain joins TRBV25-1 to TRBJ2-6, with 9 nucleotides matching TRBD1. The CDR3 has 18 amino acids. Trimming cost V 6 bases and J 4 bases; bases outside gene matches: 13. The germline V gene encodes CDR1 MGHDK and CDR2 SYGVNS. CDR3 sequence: CASSPIRDRVKGANVLTF. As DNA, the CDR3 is TGTGCCAGCAGCCCCATCCGGGACAGGGTCAAGGGGGCCAACGTCCTGACTTTC. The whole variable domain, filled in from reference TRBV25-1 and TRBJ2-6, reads EADIYQTPRYLVIGTGKKITLECSQTMGHDKMYWYQQDPGMELHLIHYSYGVNSTEKGDLSSESTVSRIRTEHFPLTLESARPSHTSQYLCASSPIRDRVKGANVLTFGAGSRLTVL.

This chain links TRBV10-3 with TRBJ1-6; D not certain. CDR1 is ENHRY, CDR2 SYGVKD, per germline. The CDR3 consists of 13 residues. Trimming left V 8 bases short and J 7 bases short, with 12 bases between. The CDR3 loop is CAICQAENSPLHF. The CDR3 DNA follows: TGTGCCATCTGCCAGGCCGAAAATTCACCCCTCCACTTT.

The CDR3: CASSVGGNQETQYF. CDR3 DNA: TGTGCCAGCAGCGTAGGAGGGAACCAAGAGACCCAGTACTTC. V usage is TRBV9 and J usage is TRBJ2-5; D perhaps matches TRBD2 (5 bases). Germline V gene sequence: CDR1 SGDLS, CDR2 YYNGEE. Trimming removed 0 bases at V and 0 bases at J, with 6 bases between. The CDR3 runs 14 residues.

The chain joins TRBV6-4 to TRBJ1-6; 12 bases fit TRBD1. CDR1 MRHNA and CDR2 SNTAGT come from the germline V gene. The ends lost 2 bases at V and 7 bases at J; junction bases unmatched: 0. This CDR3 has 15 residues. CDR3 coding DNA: TGTGCCAGCAGTGACGGGACAGGGGGCAATTCACCCCTCCACTTT. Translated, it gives CASSDGTGGNSPLHF.

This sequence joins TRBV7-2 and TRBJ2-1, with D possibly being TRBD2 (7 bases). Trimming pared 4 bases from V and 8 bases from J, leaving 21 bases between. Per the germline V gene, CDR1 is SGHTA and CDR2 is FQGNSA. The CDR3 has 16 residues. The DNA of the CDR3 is TGTGCCAGCAGCTCTTGGGGGGCGGGAGTAATAGATGAGCAGTTCTTC. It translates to CASSSWGAGVIDEQFF.

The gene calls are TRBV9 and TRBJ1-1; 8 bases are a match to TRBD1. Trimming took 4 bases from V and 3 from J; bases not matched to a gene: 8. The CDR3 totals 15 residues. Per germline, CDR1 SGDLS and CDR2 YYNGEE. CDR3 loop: CASSRQQGEDTEAFF. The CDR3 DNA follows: TGTGCCAGCAGCCGTCAACAGGGGGAGGACACTGAAGCTTTCTTT.

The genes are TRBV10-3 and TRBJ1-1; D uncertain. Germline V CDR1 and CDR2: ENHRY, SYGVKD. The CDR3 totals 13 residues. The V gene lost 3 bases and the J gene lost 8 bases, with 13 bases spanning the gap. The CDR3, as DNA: TGTGCCATCAGTGATGGAGGAGCTCTAGAAGCTTTCTTT. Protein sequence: CAISDGGALEAFF.

In nucleotides, the CDR3 is TGTGCCAGCAGCTCCTCCGGGACTAGCGGGTCCAATGAGCAGTTCTTC. Amino acids: CASSSSGTSGSNEQFF. V usage is TRBV9 and J usage is TRBJ2-1; 12 bases map to TRBD2. The V gene end was trimmed by 4 bases and the J gene end by 6 bases; junction bases not matched to a gene: 8. CDR1 and CDR2 (germline): SGDLS, YYNGEE. This CDR3 has 16 residues.